These T cell receptor beta chains were read from a single sample in a study of graft-versus-host responses after intestinal transplantation. These receptors have no known antigen. Here immunoSEQ multiplex PCR was the method, and the copy in TCRdb shows in-frame clones only, minus some. In the table there are some 62,000 clones, around nine tenths of which are singletons. This sample comprised unstimulated CD8+ T cells sorted from spleen or lymph node cells, obtained before transplant. These receptors were taken from a human donor who was the organ donor for an intestinal transplant. The CDR3 runs from the conserved cysteine through the conserved F or W. The size entry is marked missing in some rows and otherwise reads once, few, many or a size class.

J: TRBJ2-7
V: TRBV7-6
size: NA
CDR3: CASSLYSRAGEQYF

J: TRBJ2-7
V: TRBV19
size: NA
CDR3: CASSIGRAYEQYF

J: TRBJ2-1
V: TRBV9
size: once
CDR3: CASSDSGTSGRPQGDEQFF

J: TRBJ2-2
V: TRBV18
size: NA
CDR3: CASSAEWTGPVMGTGELFF

J: TRBJ2-7
V: TRBV9
size: NA
CDR3: CASSKNSYEQYF

J: TRBJ2-1
V: TRBV10-3
size: NA
CDR3: CAISEGTSGSLDNEQFF

J: TRBJ1-2
V: TRBV10-3
size: NA
CDR3: CAINKRRSLNRWYGYTF

J: TRBJ1-2
V: TRBV4-3
size: NA
CDR3: CASTPEAGLNYGYTF

J: TRBJ1-6
V: TRBV2
size: NA
CDR3: CASRELSSYNSPLHF

J: TRBJ2-7
V: TRBV6-5
size: NA
CDR3: CASSNFAEQYF

J: TRBJ2-7
V: TRBV7-8
size: NA
CDR3: CASSLAYGGYEQYF

J: TRBJ1-1
V: TRBV18
size: once
CDR3: CASSPLTGGIRGAFF

J: TRBJ2-2
V: TRBV5-1
size: NA
CDR3: CASSLASNTGELFF

J: TRBJ1-4
V: TRBV6-5
size: NA
CDR3: CASTWGVGEKLFF

J: TRBJ1-5
V: TRBV21-1
size: NA
CDR3: CASSKSRRLKTDTQRSNQPQHF

J: TRBJ2-1
V: TRBV29-1
size: once
CDR3: CSVEASGIYNEQFF

J: TRBJ2-7
V: TRBV4-3
size: NA
CDR3: CASSQALDRGTYEQYF

J: TRBJ2-1
V: TRBV4-2
size: NA
CDR3: CASSQLASSSYNEQFF

J: TRBJ1-1
V: TRBV4-1
size: few
CDR3: CASSQVGGQTEAFF

J: TRBJ2-7
V: TRBV6-5
size: NA
CDR3: CASSSSQGHEQYF

J: TRBJ2-5
V: TRBV19
size: NA
CDR3: CASRKDRRGEETQYF

J: TRBJ2-1
V: TRBV4-3
size: NA
CDR3: CASSPLAGGIGEQFF

J: TRBJ2-3
V: TRBV25-1
size: NA
CDR3: CASSEGRDLPTDTQYF

J: TRBJ2-7
V: TRBV7-9
size: NA
CDR3: CASGFWGNEQYF

J: TRBJ2-6
V: TRBV15
size: NA
CDR3: CATSPEDGAGANVLTF

J: TRBJ1-2
V: TRBV30
size: NA
CDR3: CAWRGKLTGGNGYTF

J: TRBJ2-2
V: TRBV28
size: NA
CDR3: CASSRLLAGELFF

J: TRBJ1-5
V: TRBV2
size: NA
CDR3: CASWDRMGQPQHF

J: TRBJ2-1
V: TRBV5-3
size: NA
CDR3: CARSLREYTHNEQFF

J: TRBJ2-1
V: TRBV6-5
size: few
CDR3: CASSSSAGGSYNEQFF

J: TRBJ2-7
V: TRBV29-1
size: NA
CDR3: CSVEGDRGEEQYF

J: TRBJ1-1
V: TRBV27
size: NA
CDR3: CASYEGTPTPGTEAFF

J: TRBJ2-7
V: TRBV19
size: NA
CDR3: CASSISFRDTSYEQYF

J: TRBJ1-5
V: TRBV4-1
size: NA
CDR3: CASSQVAQALSNQPQHF

J: TRBJ2-1
V: TRBV30
size: once
CDR3: CAWTFSTYNEQFF

J: TRBJ1-1
V: TRBV25-1
size: NA
CDR3: CASSPWTGNTEAFF

J: TRBJ2-7
V: TRBV4-3
size: NA
CDR3: CASSQVQGFYEQYF

J: TRBJ1-2
V: TRBV4-1
size: few
CDR3: CASSPTDRAGYTF

J: TRBJ2-1
V: TRBV4-1
size: NA
CDR3: CASSQEGAHTGLAYNEQFF

J: TRBJ1-5
V: TRBV30
size: NA
CDR3: CAWSQGGEAQPQHF

J: TRBJ1-1
V: TRBV15
size: NA
CDR3: CATSSDRGYTEAFF

J: TRBJ1-1
V: TRBV9
size: NA
CDR3: CASSEGTGRTEAFF

J: TRBJ1-2
V: TRBV28
size: once
CDR3: CASKKGQSYYGYTF

J: TRBJ2-1
V: TRBV27
size: once
CDR3: CASSLFWLEDNEQFF

J: TRBJ2-3
V: TRBV28
size: NA
CDR3: CASSPGPGHQFTDTQYF